A selection of T cell receptor gamma chains follows, all from one sample in a study of intestinal T cells in coeliac disease. TCRdb redid clone calling on the multiplex PCR reads using CATT. Among under 1,000 gamma-chain clones listed, approximately 53% were seen once. The sequenced sample was a duodenal biopsy. These receptors came from a human donor with celiac disease. The CDR3 runs from the conserved cysteine through the conserved F or W. Size is stated for part of the rows, as once, few or many counts, or as a class when the clone is expanded.

size: large
V: TRGV10
J: TRGJ1/TRGJ2
CDR3: CAAWDYKKLF
DNA: TGTGCTGCGTGGGATTATAAGAAACTCTTT

size: -
V: TRGV3
J: TRGJP2
CDR3: CATWESNRILVSDWIKTF
DNA: TGTGCCACCTGGGAATCTAACCGGATATTAGTGAGTGATTGGATCAAGACGTTT

size: -
V: TRGV10
J: TRGJ1/TRGJ2
CDR3: CAAWSNYYKKLF
DNA: TGTGCTGCGTGGTCGAATTATTATAAGAAACTCTTT

size: large
V: TRGV8
J: TRGJ1/TRGJ2
CDR3: CATWEGYKKLF
DNA: TGTGCCACCTGGGAAGGTTATAAGAAACTCTTT

size: -
V: TRGV9
J: TRGJ1/TRGJ2
CDR3: CALWGDPDYYKKLF
DNA: TGTGCCTTGTGGGGAGACCCGGATTATTATAAGAAACTCTTT

size: large
V: TRGV2
J: TRGJP1
CDR3: CATWDGPTYDTAGWFKIF
DNA: TGTGCCACCTGGGACGGCCCCACTTATGATACCGCTGGTTGGTTCAAGATATTT

size: -
V: TRGV2
J: TRGJ1/TRGJ2
CDR3: CATWDGLSNYYKKLF
DNA: TGTGCCACCTGGGACGGGCTTTCCAATTATTATAAGAAACTCTTT

size: -
V: TRGV10
J: TRGJ1/TRGJ2
CDR3: CAAWDQWGFYYKKLF
DNA: TGTGCTGCGTGGGATCAGTGGGGTTTCTATTATAAGAAACTCTTT

size: large
V: TRGV2
J: TRGJ1/TRGJ2
CDR3: CATWDFYYKKLF
DNA: TGTGCCACCTGGGACTTCTATTATAAGAAACTCTTT

size: -
V: TRGV3
J: TRGJP1
CDR3: CADLGQATQDTTGWFKIF
DNA: TGTGCCGACCTGGGACAGGCGACTCAGGATACCACTGGTTGGTTCAAGATATTT

size: -
V: TRGV2
J: TRGJP2
CDR3: CATWDGRSDWIKTF
DNA: TGTGCCACCTGGGACGGCCGTAGTGATTGGATCAAGACGTTT

size: -
V: TRGV9
J: TRGJ1/TRGJ2
CDR3: CAFVLGSRPYYKKLF
DNA: TGTGCCTTTGTTTTGGGGTCGCGGCCTTATTATAAGAAACTCTTT

size: once
V: TRGV10
J: TRGJP1
CDR3: CAAWDWRSTTGWFKIF
DNA: TGTGCTGCGTGGGATTGGCGATCTACCACTGGTTGGTTCAAGATATTT

size: once
V: TRGV8
J: TRGJ1/TRGJ2
CDR3: CATWDRRAKFKKLF
DNA: TGTGCCACCTGGGATAGGCGGGCCAAATTCAAGAAACTCTTT

size: large
V: TRGV10
J: TRGJP1
CDR3: CAAWMRTTGWFKIF
DNA: TGTGCTGCGTGGATGAGGACCACTGGTTGGTTCAAGATATTT

size: -
V: TRGV9
J: TRGJ1/TRGJ2
CDR3: CALWEVRSNRKVRGWYKKLF
DNA: TGTGCCTTGTGGGAGGTGCGGAGTAACCGAAAAGTCAGGGGTTGGTATAAGAAACTCTTT

size: -
V: TRGV8
J: TRGJP1
CDR3: CATWVVYTPAPLYPPGWFKIF
DNA: TGTGCCACCTGGGTTGTCTACACCCCCGCCCCGTTATACCCACCTGGTTGGTTCAAGATATTT

size: few
V: TRGV2
J: TRGJ1/TRGJ2
CDR3: CATWDGHRFYYKKLF
DNA: TGTGCCACCTGGGACGGGCATCGGTTTTATTATAAGAAACTCTTT

size: -
V: TRGV2
J: TRGJP1
CDR3: CATWDGSVGCKIF
DNA: TGTGCCACCTGGGACGGGAGTGTTGGTTGTAAGATATTT

size: once
V: TRGV5P
J: TRGJ1/TRGJ2
CDR3: CAPGAGAYKKLF
DNA: TGTGCACCTGGGGCAGGCGCTTATAAGAAACTCTTT

size: -
V: TRGV2
J: TRGJ1/TRGJ2
CDR3: CATWDGPRNTSKKLF
DNA: TGTGCCACCTGGGACGGCCCTCGTAACACCTCTAAGAAACTCTTT

size: -
V: TRGV3
J: TRGJ1/TRGJ2
CDR3: CATWDRPEKLF
DNA: TGTGCCACCTGGGACAGGCCCGAGAAACTCTTT

size: -
V: TRGV10
J: TRGJ1/TRGJ2
CDR3: CAGVPVYKKLF
DNA: TGTGCTGGCGTTCCTGTATATAAGAAACTCTTT

size: few
V: TRGV8
J: TRGJP2
CDR3: CATWDIGGGYPRSDWIKTF
DNA: TGTGCCACCTGGGATATCGGGGGGGGATACCCCCGTAGTGATTGGATCAAGACGTTT

size: -
V: TRGV3
J: TRGJP2
CDR3: CATWDWVWIKTF
DNA: TGTGCCACCTGGGACTGGGTGTGGATCAAGACGTTT

size: -
V: TRGV8
J: TRGJ1/TRGJ2
CDR3: CATWELHYKKLF
DNA: TGTGCCACCTGGGAGCTCCATTATAAGAAACTCTTT

size: large
V: TRGV2
J: TRGJP1
CDR3: CATWDGNTGWFKIF
DNA: TGTGCCACCTGGGACGGCAACACTGGTTGGTTCAAGATATTT

size: few
V: TRGV10
J: TRGJP1
CDR3: CAAWGLDTTGWFKIF
DNA: TGTGCTGCGTGGGGATTAGACACCACTGGTTGGTTCAAGATATTT

size: -
V: TRGV8
J: TRGJ1/TRGJ2
CDR3: CAPGSPLRYKKLF
DNA: TGTGCACCTGGGAGCCCACTGAGGTATAAGAAACTCTTT

size: large
V: TRGV2
J: TRGJ1/TRGJ2
CDR3: CATWDGEDNYYKKLF
DNA: TGTGCCACCTGGGACGGAGAGGATAATTATTATAAGAAACTCTTT

size: -
V: TRGV8
J: TRGJ1/TRGJ2
CDR3: CATWGSGGTIMKKLF
DNA: TGTGCCACCTGGGGTTCTGGGGGAACTATTATGAAGAAACTCTTT

size: -
V: TRGV10
J: TRGJP2
CDR3: CAAWDYPLKSHWIKTF
DNA: TGTGCTGCGTGGGATTATCCCCTTAAGTCACACTGGATCAAGACGTTT

size: large
V: TRGV2
J: TRGJ1/TRGJ2
CDR3: CATWDGYYYKKLF
DNA: TGTGCCACCTGGGACGGATATTATTATAAGAAACTCTTT